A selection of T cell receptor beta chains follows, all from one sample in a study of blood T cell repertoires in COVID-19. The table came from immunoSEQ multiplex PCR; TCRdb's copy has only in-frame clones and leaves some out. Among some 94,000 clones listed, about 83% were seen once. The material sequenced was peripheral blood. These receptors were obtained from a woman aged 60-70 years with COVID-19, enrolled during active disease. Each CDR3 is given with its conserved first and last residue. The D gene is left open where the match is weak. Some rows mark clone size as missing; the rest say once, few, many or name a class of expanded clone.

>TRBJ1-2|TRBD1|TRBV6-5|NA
CASSYPQGADGYTF
TGTGCCAGCAGCTACCCACAGGGGGCGGATGGCTACACCTTC
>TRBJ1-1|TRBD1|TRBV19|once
CASSVQGAHPTEAFF
TGTGCCAGTAGTGTCCAGGGGGCGCATCCAACTGAAGCTTTCTTT
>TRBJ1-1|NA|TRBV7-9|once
CASSLGGHTEAFF
TGTGCCAGCAGCTTAGGGGGGCACACTGAAGCTTTCTTT
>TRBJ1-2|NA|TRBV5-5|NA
CASSPDYGYTF
TGTGCCAGCAGCCCCGACTATGGCTACACCTTC
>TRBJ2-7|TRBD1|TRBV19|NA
CASSQDRIYEQYF
TGTGCCAGTAGTCAGGACAGGATTTACGAGCAGTACTTC
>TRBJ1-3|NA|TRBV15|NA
CATSSPRGGNTIYF
TGTGCCACCAGCAGTCCCCGGGGAGGAAACACCATATATTTT
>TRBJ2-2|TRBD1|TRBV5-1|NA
CASSLGTGGVTGELFF
TGCGCCAGCAGCTTAGGGACAGGGGGCGTAACCGGGGAGCTGTTTTTT
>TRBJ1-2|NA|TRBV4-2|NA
CASSPQGARDGYTF
TGTGCCAGCAGCCCGCAAGGGGCACGGGATGGCTACACCTTC
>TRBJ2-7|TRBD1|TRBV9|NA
CASSVAPDRAREQYF
TGTGCCAGCAGCGTAGCTCCGGACAGGGCGAGGGAGCAGTACTTC
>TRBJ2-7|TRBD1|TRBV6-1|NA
CASREVGQGSSYEQYF
TGTGCCAGCAGGGAAGTGGGACAGGGAAGCTCCTACGAGCAGTACTTC
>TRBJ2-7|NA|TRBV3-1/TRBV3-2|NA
CASSQDRGQRYEQYF
TGTGCCAGCAGCCAAGATAGAGGACAGAGGTACGAGCAGTACTTC
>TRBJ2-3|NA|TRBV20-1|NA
CSAQKGVAQYF
TGCAGTGCGCAGAAGGGGGTAGCGCAGTATTTT
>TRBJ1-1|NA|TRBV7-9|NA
CASSLRQEGTEAFF
TGTGCCAGCAGCTTACGGCAGGAGGGCACTGAAGCTTTCTTT
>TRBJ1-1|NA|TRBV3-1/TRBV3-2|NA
CASSQESEAFF
TGTGCCAGCAGCCAGGAGTCTGAAGCTTTCTTT
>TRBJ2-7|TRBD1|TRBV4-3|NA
CASSQTPGTDYEQYF
TGCGCCAGCAGCCAGACCCCCGGGACAGACTACGAGCAGTACTTC
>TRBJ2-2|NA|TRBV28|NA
CASSSSLSGKYTGELFF
TGTGCCAGCAGTTCCAGCCTTTCAGGGAAATACACCGGGGAGCTGTTTTTT
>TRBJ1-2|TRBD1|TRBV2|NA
CASSQPGGNYGYTF
TGTGCCAGCAGCCAGCCAGGGGGTAACTATGGCTACACCTTC
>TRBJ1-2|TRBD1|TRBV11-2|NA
CASSPEGQGRGEYGYTF
TGTGCCAGCAGCCCCGAAGGACAGGGTAGAGGGGAATATGGCTACACCTTC
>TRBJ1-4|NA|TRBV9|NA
CASSARGEIGEKLFF
TGTGCCAGCAGCGCGCGGGGGGAAATCGGTGAAAAACTGTTTTTT
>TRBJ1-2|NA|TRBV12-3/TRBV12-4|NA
CASSWGPDYGYTF
TGTGCCAGCAGTTGGGGGCCAGACTATGGCTACACCTTC
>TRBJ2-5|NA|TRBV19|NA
CASNRDGDPQETQYF
TGTGCCAGTAACCGGGATGGCGACCCACAAGAGACCCAGTACTTC
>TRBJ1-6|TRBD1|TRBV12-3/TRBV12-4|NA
CASRLTGFSPLHF
TGTGCCAGCAGGCTGACAGGGTTCTCACCCCTCCACTTT
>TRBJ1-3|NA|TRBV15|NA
CATSRDAQLSGNTIYF
TGTGCCACCAGCAGAGATGCACAGTTATCTGGAAACACCATATATTTT
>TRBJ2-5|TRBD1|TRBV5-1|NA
CASSPGSGQGAGETQYF
TGCGCCAGCAGCCCTGGTTCGGGACAGGGGGCGGGAGAGACCCAGTACTTC
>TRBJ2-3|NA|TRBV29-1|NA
CSVERFERDTQYF
TGCAGCGTTGAAAGGTTCGAGAGGGATACGCAGTATTTT
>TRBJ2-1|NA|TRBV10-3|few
CAITSYNEQFF
TGTGCCATCACGTCCTACAATGAGCAGTTCTTC
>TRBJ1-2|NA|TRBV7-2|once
CASSLRGPSNYGYTF
TGTGCCAGCAGCTTACGCGGGCCTTCTAACTATGGCTACACCTTC
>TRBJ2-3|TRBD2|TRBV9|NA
CASSPGTSGGALADTQYF
TGTGCCAGCAGCCCCGGGACTAGCGGGGGGGCCTTGGCAGATACGCAGTATTTT
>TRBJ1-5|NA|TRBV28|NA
CASRGTLSNQPQHF
TGTGCCAGCAGAGGGACACTGAGCAATCAGCCCCAGCATTTT
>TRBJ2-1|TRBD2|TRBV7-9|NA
CASSWPGLASSYSYNEQFF
TGTGCCAGCAGCTGGCCGGGACTAGCCTCCTCCTACTCCTACAATGAGCAGTTCTTC
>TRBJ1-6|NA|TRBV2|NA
CASSEARGTSPLHF
TGTGCCAGCAGTGAAGCCAGGGGTACTTCACCCCTCCACTTT
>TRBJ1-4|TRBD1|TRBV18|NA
CASSPIAGQGNEKLFF
TGTGCCAGCTCACCGATTGCCGGACAGGGTAATGAAAAACTGTTTTTT
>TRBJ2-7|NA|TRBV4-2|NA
CASSQEGGYTAWRSPSYEQYF
TGTGCCAGCAGCCAAGAAGGAGGTTACACGGCGTGGCGGAGTCCAAGCTACGAGCAGTACTTC
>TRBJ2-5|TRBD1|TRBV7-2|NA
CASSRASGQGMRGETQYF
TGTGCCAGCAGCCGCGCCTCGGGACAGGGAATGCGCGGTGAGACCCAGTACTTC
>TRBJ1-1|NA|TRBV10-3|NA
CAISESGVGSTEAFF
TGTGCCATCAGTGAGTCGGGGGTCGGGAGCACTGAAGCTTTCTTT
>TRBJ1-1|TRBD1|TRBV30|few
CAWTPRDREQAFF
TGTGCCTGGACCCCTCGGGACAGGGAACAAGCTTTCTTT
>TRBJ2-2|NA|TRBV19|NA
CASSIGSGRTGELFF
TGTGCCAGTAGTATAGGTTCGGGGAGGACCGGGGAGCTGTTTTTT
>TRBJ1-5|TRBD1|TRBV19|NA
CASSPRGDRGTIWTNQPQHF
TGTGCCAGTAGTCCCCGGGGGGACAGGGGCACTATCTGGACCAATCAGCCCCAGCATTTT
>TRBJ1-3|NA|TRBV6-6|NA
CASSYLSGNTIYF
TGTGCCAGCAGTTACCTCTCTGGAAACACCATATATTTT
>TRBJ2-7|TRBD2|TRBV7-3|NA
CASSPSGADEQYF
TGTGCCAGCAGCCCTAGCGGGGCGGACGAGCAGTACTTC
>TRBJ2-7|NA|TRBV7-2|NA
CASSHSGTGTHEQYF
TGTGCCAGCAGCCACAGCGGGACAGGTACCCACGAGCAGTACTTC
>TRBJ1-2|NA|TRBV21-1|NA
CASSRESVRGYGNYGYTF
TGTGCCAGCAGCAGGGAAAGTGTCAGGGGATATGGCAACTATGGCTACACCTTC
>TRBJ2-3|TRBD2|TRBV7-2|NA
CASSRGGSTDTQYF
TGTGCCAGCAGCCGCGGGGGGTCCACAGATACGCAGTATTTT
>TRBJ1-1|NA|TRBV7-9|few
CASSLDGRGHTEAFF
TGTGCCAGCAGCTTAGACGGCCGCGGCCACACTGAAGCTTTCTTT
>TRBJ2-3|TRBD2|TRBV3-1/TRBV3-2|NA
CASSPLLTSGDTQYF
TGTGCCAGCAGCCCTTTACTTACTAGCGGAGATACGCAGTATTTT
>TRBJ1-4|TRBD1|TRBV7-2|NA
CASSYRGGNEKLFF
TGTGCCAGCAGCTACAGGGGCGGTAATGAAAAACTGTTTTTT
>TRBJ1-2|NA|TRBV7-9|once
CASSQTGLHGYTF
TGTGCCAGCAGCCAGACAGGTTTACATGGCTACACCTTC
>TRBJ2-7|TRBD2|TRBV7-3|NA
CASSLGTSGAEQYF
TGTGCCAGCAGCTTAGGGACTAGCGGGGCCGAGCAGTACTTC
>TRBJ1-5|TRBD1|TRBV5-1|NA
CASSPGTTGGNQPQHF
TGCGCCAGCAGCCCCGGGACGACAGGGGGTAATCAGCCCCAGCATTTT
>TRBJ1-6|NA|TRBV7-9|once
CASSLVGGYSPLHF
TGTGCCAGCAGCTTAGTTGGGGGCTATTCACCCCTCCACTTT
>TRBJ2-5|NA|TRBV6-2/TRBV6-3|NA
CASSFLSGTQYF
TGTGCCAGCAGTTTCCTCTCGGGGACCCAGTACTTC
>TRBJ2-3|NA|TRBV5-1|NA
CASRPQGISTDTQYF
TGCGCCAGCAGACCCCAGGGGATTAGCACAGATACGCAGTATTTT
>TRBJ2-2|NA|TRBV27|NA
CASSSINTGELFF
TGTGCCAGCAGTTCCATCAATACCGGGGAGCTGTTTTTT